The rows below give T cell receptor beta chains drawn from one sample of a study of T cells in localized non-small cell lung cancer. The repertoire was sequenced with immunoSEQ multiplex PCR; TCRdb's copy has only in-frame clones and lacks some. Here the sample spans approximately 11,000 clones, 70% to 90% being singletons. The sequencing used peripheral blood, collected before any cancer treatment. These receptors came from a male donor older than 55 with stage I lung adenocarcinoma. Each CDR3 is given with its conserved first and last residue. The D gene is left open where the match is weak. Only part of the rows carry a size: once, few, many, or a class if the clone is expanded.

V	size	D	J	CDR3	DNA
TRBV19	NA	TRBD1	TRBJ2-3	CASSTTQGAGTDTQYF	TGTGCCAGTAGTACTACTCAGGGGGCGGGCACAGATACGCAGTATTTT
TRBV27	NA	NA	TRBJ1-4	CASREQRGTNEKLFF	TGTGCCAGCAGAGAGCAACGGGGAACTAATGAAAAACTGTTTTTT
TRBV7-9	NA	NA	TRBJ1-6	CASSLAFLFSPLHF	TGTGCCAGCAGCTTGGCGTTCCTTTTCTCACCCCTCCACTTT
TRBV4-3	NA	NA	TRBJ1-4	CASSQERPGQVNEKLFF	TGCGCCAGCAGCCAAGAGAGACCGGGACAAGTAAATGAAAAACTGTTTTTT
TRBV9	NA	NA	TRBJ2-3	CASSVGVDSSDTQYF	TGTGCCAGCAGCGTAGGAGTGGACAGTTCAGATACGCAGTATTTT
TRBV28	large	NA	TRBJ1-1	CASSLCGAGTEAFF	TGTGCCAGCAGTTTATGCGGGGCGGGCACTGAAGCTTTCTTT
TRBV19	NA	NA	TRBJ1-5	CASSLERASNQPQHF	TGTGCCAGTAGTCTCGAGAGGGCTAGCAATCAGCCCCAGCATTTT
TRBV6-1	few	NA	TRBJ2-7	CASSEVRGDYEQYF	TGTGCCAGCAGTGAAGTCCGAGGGGACTACGAGCAGTACTTC
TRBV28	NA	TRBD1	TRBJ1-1	CASSHRGGTEAFF	TGTGCCAGCAGCCACAGGGGAGGCACTGAAGCTTTCTTT
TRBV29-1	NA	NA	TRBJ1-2	CSGVQDYGYTF	TGCAGCGGAGTCCAGGACTATGGCTACACCTTC
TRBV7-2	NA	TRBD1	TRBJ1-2	CASSMRNDRVGYTF	TGTGCCAGCAGCATGAGAAACGACAGGGTTGGCTACACCTTC
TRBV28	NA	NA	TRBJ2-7	CASSSSEQYF	TGTGCCAGCAGTTCATCCGAGCAGTACTTC
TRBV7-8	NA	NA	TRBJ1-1	CASSQPQGMGWDTEAFF	TGTGCCAGCAGCCAACCCCAGGGGATGGGTTGGGACACTGAAGCTTTCTTT
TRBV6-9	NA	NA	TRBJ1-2	CASRRDGPYTF	TGTGCCAGCCGAAGAGACGGGCCCTACACCTTC
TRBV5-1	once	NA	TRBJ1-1	CASSPVEGGNTEAFF	TGCGCCAGCAGCCCTGTCGAGGGGGGGAACACTGAAGCTTTCTTT
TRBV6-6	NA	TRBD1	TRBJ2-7	CASSYRQGALSYEQYF	TGTGCCAGCAGTTACAGACAGGGGGCACTCTCCTACGAGCAGTACTTC
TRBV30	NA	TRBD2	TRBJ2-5	CAWSEGLAGGRETQYF	TGTGCCTGGAGTGAGGGGCTAGCGGGGGGGCGAGAGACCCAGTACTTC
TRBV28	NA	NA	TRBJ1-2	CASNYIGQYGYTF	TGTGCCAGCAATTACATCGGACAGTATGGCTACACCTTC
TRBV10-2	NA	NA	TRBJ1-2	CASSDGDSARSGYTF	TGCGCCAGCAGTGACGGCGATTCAGCCCGGTCTGGCTACACCTTC
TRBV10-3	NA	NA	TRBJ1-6	CACPPLHF	TGTGCCTGCCCCCCCCTCCACTTT
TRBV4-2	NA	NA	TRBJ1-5	CASSQARENQPQHF	TGTGCCAGCAGCCAAGCAAGGGAAAATCAGCCCCAGCATTTT
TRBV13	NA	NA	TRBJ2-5	CASSRKPGTSVGTQYF	TGTGCCAGCAGCCGAAAACCAGGGACATCCGTGGGGACCCAGTACTTC
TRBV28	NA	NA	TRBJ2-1	CASNWGARGNEQFF	TGTGCCAGCAACTGGGGGGCGCGTGGCAATGAGCAGTTCTTC
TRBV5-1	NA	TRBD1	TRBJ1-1	CASSPRPGQIPFITNTEAFF	TGCGCCAGCAGCCCTCGGCCGGGACAGATTCCTTTTATTACGAACACTGAAGCTTTCTTT
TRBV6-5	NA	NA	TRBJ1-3	CASSYGQLNTIYF	TGTGCCAGCAGTTACGGGCAGTTGAACACCATATATTTT
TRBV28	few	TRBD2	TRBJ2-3	CATHGGDHIFGRDTQYF	TGTGCCACCCACGGGGGGGACCACATTTTTGGTAGAGATACGCAGTATTTT
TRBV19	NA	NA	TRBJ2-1	CASSIVLVDNEQFF	TGTGCCAGTAGTATAGTCCTGGTAGACAATGAGCAGTTCTTC
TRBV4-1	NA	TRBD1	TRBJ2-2	CASSGGQGKTGELFF	TGCGCCAGCAGCGGCGGACAGGGAAAAACCGGGGAGCTGTTTTTT
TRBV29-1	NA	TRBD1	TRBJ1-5	CSVDTGGAEQPQHF	TGCAGCGTTGATACAGGGGGCGCAGAACAGCCCCAGCATTTT
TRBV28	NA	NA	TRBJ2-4	CASSLISGIQYF	TGTGCCAGCAGTTTAATTTCCGGCATTCAGTACTTC
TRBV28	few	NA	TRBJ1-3	CASSLSEEGGNTIYF	TGTGCCAGCAGTTTGAGTGAGGAAGGTGGAAACACCATATATTTT
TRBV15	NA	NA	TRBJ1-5	CATSRDINQPQHF	TGTGCCACCAGCAGAGATATTAATCAGCCCCAGCATTTT
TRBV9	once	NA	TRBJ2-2	CASSVGLTNTGELFF	TGTGCCAGCAGCGTCGGCCTGACGAACACCGGGGAGCTGTTTTTT
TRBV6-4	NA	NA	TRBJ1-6	CASSVSSEGNSPLHF	TGTGCCAGCAGTGTGTCTTCAGAAGGCAATTCACCCCTCCACTTT
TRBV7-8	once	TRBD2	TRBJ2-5	CASSLVPSGGAQETQYF	TGTGCCAGCAGCTTAGTCCCTAGCGGGGGGGCCCAAGAGACCCAGTACTTC
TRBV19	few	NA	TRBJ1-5	CASRSQGRVEPQHF	TGTGCCAGTAGATCGCAGGGGAGGGTTGAGCCCCAGCATTTT
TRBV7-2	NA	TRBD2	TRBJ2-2	CASSLALPRRTSGGLNTGELFF	TGTGCCAGCAGCTTAGCCCTACCCCGCAGGACTAGCGGGGGTCTAAACACCGGGGAGCTGTTTTTT
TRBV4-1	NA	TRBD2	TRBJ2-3	CASSQAWTSGGYDHTDTQYF	TGCGCCAGCAGCCAAGCCTGGACTAGCGGGGGGTACGACCACACAGATACGCAGTATTTT
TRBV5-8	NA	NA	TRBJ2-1	CASSSGRVDEQFF	TGTGCCAGCAGCAGCGGAAGGGTGGATGAGCAGTTCTTC
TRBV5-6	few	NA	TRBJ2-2	CASSLAVGLSTGELFF	TGTGCCAGCAGCTTGGCCGTAGGACTGAGCACCGGGGAGCTGTTTTTT
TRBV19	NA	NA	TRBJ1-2	CATSRDLGYTF	TGTGCCACCAGTCGGGACCTGGGCTACACCTTC